One TCR beta chain is described in this entry. This clonotype was seen repeatedly, ten times or more. There is no known antigen for this receptor. Base qualities were left out, and no much larger clone turns up one base away. The entry originates in a study of kidney transplant recipient with SARS-CoV-2 infection (dated by TCRdb to the early 2020s). The sample's time point label is to be understood as: pre-pandemic baseline sample and day 111 after first positive SARS-CoV-2 test. The data were produced on an Illumina MiSeq. Profiling of the peripheral T cell repertoire targeted human TCRbeta genes. The published analysis was carried out like this. Beta-binomial modelling was used to test for differences in clonotype abundance while accounting for variability over time. Expanded clonotypes were screened against the ImmuneCODE reference database of SARS-CoV-2-associated TCRs and were mapped to viral genome regions. Additional analyses of the repertoire looked at TRBV gene usage, CDR3 length, CDR3 amino acid overlap between time points, clonotype abundance distributions and Jaccard similarity. TCRdb applied fastp at Q25 and MiXCR to the public reads, then kept only in-frame beta chains. For every CDR3 protein sequence, its rows merge into one entry that carries the most common genes and DNA. The V and J calls and clone size come from TCRdb's table, not from the authors' own analysis. A total of 200,000 to 300,000 distinct CDR3 sequences appear in this sample, around 26% of them only once. The top ten clonotypes cover almost 7.5% of the sample.

Trimming accounts for 6 bases at V and 6 bases at J, while the number of junction bases matched to no gene is 9. There are 15 amino acids in the CDR3, from cysteine to phenylalanine inclusive. Just CDR3 DNA is preserved here, 45 bases in frame from base 1. CDR1 and CDR2, looked up from the germline V gene, are MNHEY and SVGAGI. The input for sequencing was a blood sample, taken at baseline and around day 120 from a kidney transplant recipient. This TCR came from a male patient aged 30 to 39 who had COVID-19 and was a kidney transplant recipient. Because of the transplant, the T cells may be the graft donor's rather than the patient's own. The rearranged segments are TRBV6-5 and TRBJ1-5, and TRBD1 aligns with 9 junction nucleotides. The CDR3 protein: CASRMTGGISQPQHF. The bases read TGTGCCAGCAGGATGACAGGGGGTATAAGTCAGCCCCAGCATTTT.